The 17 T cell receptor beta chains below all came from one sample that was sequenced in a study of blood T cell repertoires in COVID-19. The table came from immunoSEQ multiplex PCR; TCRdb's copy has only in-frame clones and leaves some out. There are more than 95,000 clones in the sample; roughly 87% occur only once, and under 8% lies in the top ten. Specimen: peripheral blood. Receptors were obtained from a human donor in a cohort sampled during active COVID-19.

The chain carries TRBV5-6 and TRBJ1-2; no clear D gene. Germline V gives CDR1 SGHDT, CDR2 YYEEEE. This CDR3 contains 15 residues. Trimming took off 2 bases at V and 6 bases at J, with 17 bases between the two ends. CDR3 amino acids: CASSLLDGGGHGYTF. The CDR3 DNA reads TGTGCCAGCAGCTTATTGGACGGCGGCGGGCATGGCTACACCTTC. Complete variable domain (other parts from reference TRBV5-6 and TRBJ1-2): DAGVTQSPTHLIKTRGQQVTLRCSPKSGHDTVSWYQQALGQGPQFIFQYYEEEERQRGNFPDRFSGHQFPNYSSELNVNALLLGDSALYLCASSLLDGGGHGYTFGSGTRLTVV.

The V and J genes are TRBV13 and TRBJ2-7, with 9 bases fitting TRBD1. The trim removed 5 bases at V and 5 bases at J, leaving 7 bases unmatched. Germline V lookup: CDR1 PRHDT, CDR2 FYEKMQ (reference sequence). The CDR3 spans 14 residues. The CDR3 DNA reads TGTGCCAGCAGCATCCGGGACAGGGTAAACGAGCAGTACTTC. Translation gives CASSIRDRVNEQYF.

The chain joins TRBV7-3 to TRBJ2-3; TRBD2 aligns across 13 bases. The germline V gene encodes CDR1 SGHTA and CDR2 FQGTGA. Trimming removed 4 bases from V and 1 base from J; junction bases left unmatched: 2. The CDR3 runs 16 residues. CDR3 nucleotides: TGTGCCAGCAGCTCAGGACTAGCGGGGGGCACAGATACGCAGTATTTT. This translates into CASSSGLAGGTDTQYF.

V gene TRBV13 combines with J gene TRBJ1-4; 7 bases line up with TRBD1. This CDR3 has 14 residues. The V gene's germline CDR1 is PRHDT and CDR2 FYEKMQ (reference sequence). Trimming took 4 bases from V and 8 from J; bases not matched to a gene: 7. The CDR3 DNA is TGTGCCAGCAGCTCCTCGGACAGGAAGGAAAAACTGTTTTTT. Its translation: CASSSSDRKEKLFF.

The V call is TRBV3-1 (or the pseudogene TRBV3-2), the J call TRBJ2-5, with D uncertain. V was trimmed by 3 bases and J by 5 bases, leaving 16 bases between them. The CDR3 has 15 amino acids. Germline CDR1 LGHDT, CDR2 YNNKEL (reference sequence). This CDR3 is CASSQRPTLGETQYF. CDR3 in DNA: TGTGCCAGCAGCCAGAGGCCTACCCTCGGGGAGACCCAGTACTTC.

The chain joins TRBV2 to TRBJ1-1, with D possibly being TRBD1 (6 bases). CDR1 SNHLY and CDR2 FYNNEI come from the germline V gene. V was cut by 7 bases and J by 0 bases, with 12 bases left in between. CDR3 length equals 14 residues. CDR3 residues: CASKDTGLNTEAFF. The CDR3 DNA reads TGTGCCAGCAAAGATACAGGGCTGAACACTGAAGCTTTCTTT.

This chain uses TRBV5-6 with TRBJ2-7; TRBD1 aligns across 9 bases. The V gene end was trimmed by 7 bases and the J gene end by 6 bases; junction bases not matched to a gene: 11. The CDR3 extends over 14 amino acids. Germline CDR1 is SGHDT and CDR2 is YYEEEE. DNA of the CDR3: TGTGCCAGCCAAACCGGGACAGGGATGGGCGAGCAGTACTTC. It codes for CASQTGTGMGEQYF.

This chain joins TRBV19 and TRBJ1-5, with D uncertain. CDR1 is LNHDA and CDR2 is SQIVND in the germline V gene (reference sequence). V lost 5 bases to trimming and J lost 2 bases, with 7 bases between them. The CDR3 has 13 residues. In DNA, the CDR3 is TGTGCCAGTAGTTCTAACGGCAATCAGCCCCAGCATTTT. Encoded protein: CASSSNGNQPQHF.

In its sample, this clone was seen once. CDR3 bases: TGTGCCAGCAGTTTAAGCAAGAACTACGAGCAGTACTTC. Encoded protein: CASSLSKNYEQYF. The chain is built from TRBV12-3 or TRBV12-4 and TRBJ2-7; D uncertain. The V gene lost 2 bases and the J gene lost 3 bases, with 8 bases spanning the gap. This CDR3 region has 13 residues.

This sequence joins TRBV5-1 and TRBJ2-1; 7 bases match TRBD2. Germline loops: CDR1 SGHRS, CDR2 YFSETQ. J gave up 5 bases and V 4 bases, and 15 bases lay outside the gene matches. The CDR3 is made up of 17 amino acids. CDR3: CASSRGEGRLANNEQFF. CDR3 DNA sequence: TGCGCCAGCAGCCGGGGAGAAGGACGACTAGCCAACAATGAGCAGTTCTTC.

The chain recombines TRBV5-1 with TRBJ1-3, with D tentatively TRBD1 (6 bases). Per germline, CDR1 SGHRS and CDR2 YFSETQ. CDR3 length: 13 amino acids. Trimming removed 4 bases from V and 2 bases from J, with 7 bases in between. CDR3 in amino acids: CASSKGAGNTIYF. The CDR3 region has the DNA TGCGCCAGCAGCAAGGGGGCTGGAAACACCATATATTTT.

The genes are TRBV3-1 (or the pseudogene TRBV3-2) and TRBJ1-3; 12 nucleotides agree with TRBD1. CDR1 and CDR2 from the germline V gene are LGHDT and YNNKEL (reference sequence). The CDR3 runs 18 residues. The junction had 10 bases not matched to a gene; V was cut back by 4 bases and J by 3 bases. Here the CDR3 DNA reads TGTGCCAGCAGCCTCAGACTCGGGACAGGGGGCCTTGGAAACACCATATATTTT. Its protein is CASSLRLGTGGLGNTIYF.

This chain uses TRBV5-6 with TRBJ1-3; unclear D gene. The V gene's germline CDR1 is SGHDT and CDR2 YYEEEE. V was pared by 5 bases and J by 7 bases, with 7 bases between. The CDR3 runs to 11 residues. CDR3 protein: CASSTGNTIYF. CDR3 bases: TGTGCCAGCAGTACCGGGAACACCATATATTTT.

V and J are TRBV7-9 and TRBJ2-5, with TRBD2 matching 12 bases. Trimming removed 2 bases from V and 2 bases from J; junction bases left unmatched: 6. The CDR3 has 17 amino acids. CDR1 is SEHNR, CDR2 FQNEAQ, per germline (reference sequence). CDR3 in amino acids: CASSLLTSGRSQETQYF. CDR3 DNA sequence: TGTGCCAGCAGCTTATTGACTAGCGGGAGAAGTCAAGAGACCCAGTACTTC.

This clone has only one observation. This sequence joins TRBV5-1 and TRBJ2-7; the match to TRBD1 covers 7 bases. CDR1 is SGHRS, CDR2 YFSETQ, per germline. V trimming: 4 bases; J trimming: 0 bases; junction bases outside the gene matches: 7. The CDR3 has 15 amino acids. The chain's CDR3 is CASSIYRDSSYEQYF. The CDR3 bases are TGCGCCAGCAGCATCTACCGGGACAGCTCCTACGAGCAGTACTTC. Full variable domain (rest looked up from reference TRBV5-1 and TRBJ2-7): KAGVTQTPRYLIKTRGQQVTLSCSPISGHRSVSWYQQTPGQGLQFLFEYFSETQRNKGNFPGRFSGRQFSNSRSEMNVSTLELGDSALYLCASSIYRDSSYEQYFGPGTRLTVT.

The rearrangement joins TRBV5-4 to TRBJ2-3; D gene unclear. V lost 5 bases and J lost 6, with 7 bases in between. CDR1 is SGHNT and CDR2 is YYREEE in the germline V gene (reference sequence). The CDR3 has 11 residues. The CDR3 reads CASRASDTQYF. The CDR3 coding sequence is TGTGCCAGCAGAGCCTCGGATACGCAGTATTTT.

In DNA, the CDR3 is TGTGCCAGCAGACTCGGGACAGACCCCACTATCTCCTACAATGAGCAGTTCTTC. Its protein is CASRLGTDPTISYNEQFF. The gene calls are TRBV5-4 and TRBJ2-1; TRBD1 aligns across 7 bases. Trimming at V came to 5 bases and at J to 0 bases, leaving 14 bases not matched to a gene. The germline CDR1 and CDR2 sequences are SGHNT and YYREEE (reference sequence). The CDR3 is 18 residues long.